The next 26 T cell receptor beta chains were all read from a single sample in a study of patients and donors after allogeneic stem cell transplantation. TCRdb itself ran the RT-PCR reads through MiXCR, one entry per CDR3 protein. Among about 150,000 distinct CDR3 sequences listed, over 30% were seen once. The sequenced sample was blood, either unsorted or a sorted T cell fraction (not recorded which). Receptors were obtained from a human donor who was either an allogeneic HSCT recipient or a stem cell or donor lymphocyte infusion donor (not recorded which). It is not recorded whose cells these are; they may come from a transplant donor.

This clonotype was counted only a few times. The chain combines TRBV7-4 with TRBJ1-4; D not certain. The CDR3 is 15 amino acids. Germline assignment: CDR1 SGHVT and CDR2 SQSDAQ. The ends were cut back, 5 bases at V and 0 bases at J, with 10 bases in the middle. CDR3 DNA: TGTGCCAGCAGCCAAAAACCTGCAACTAATGAAAAACTGTTTTTT. It is translated as CASSQKPATNEKLFF.

CDR3 loop: CASSVAASGAYETQYF. The DNA for the CDR3 is TGTGCCAGCAGCGTAGCGGCTAGCGGGGCTTATGAGACCCAGTACTTC. This chain uses TRBV9 with TRBJ2-5, with 9 bases fitting TRBD2. There are 16 residues in the CDR3. The V gene end was trimmed by 0 bases and the J gene end by 5 bases; junction bases not matched to a gene: 8. CDR1 and CDR2 (germline): SGDLS, YYNGEE.

This sequence joins TRBV12-3 or TRBV12-4 and TRBJ1-2, with a tentative D call TRBD1 (5 bases). This CDR3 comprises 15 residues. The V gene lost 7 bases and the J gene lost 2 bases, with 17 bases spanning the gap. This chain's CDR3 is CASIHLQGLNYGYTF. The DNA of the CDR3 is TGTGCCAGCATTCACCTCCAGGGACTCAACTATGGCTACACCTTC.

This clonotype appeared a few times. For the CDR3, the DNA is TGTGCCAGCAGCCCCGTGGAGGTTCGGGATACGCAGTATTTT. Translating it yields CASSPVEVRDTQYF. The chain joins TRBV6-5 to TRBJ2-3, with a possible D match to TRBD2 (5 bases). The germline V gene encodes CDR1 MNHEY and CDR2 SVGAGI. The CDR3 loop spans 14 amino acids. Trimming shortened V by 6 bases and J by 6 bases, and 16 bases separated the two germline ends.

The rearrangement joins TRBV6-5 to TRBJ1-3; D not certain. With 3 bases removed from V and 0 bases from J, the gap between germline ends came to 9 bases. The CDR3 is 15 amino acids. CDR1 and CDR2 from the germline V gene are MNHEY and SVGAGI. The CDR3 loop reads CASSYNSFSGNTIYF. The CDR3 bases are TGTGCCAGCAGTTATAACAGTTTCTCTGGAAACACCATATATTTT.

The rearrangement joins TRBV12-3 or TRBV12-4 to TRBJ1-3; D unclear. The V and J ends lost 6 bases and 0 bases respectively, with 9 bases between them. There are 14 residues in the CDR3. The CDR3 DNA reads TGTGCCAGCAGCACCAGCAGCTCTGGAAACACCATATATTTT. It codes for CASSTSSSGNTIYF.

The V call is TRBV11-3, the J call TRBJ1-1; tentatively, D is TRBD1 (5 bases). Germline CDR1 SGHNT, CDR2 YENEEA. CDR3 length: 14 amino acids. With 4 bases removed from V and 3 bases from J, the gap between germline ends came to 12 bases. CDR3 sequence reads: CASSSSGTDTEAFF. Written as DNA, the CDR3 is TGTGCCAGCAGCTCTTCCGGGACTGACACTGAAGCTTTCTTT.

The V and J genes are TRBV20-1 and TRBJ1-5; TRBD1 is a possible D gene (5 bases). The CDR3 is 11 amino acids. V lost 6 bases and J lost 5, with 8 bases in between. Germline-derived CDR1 and CDR2 are DFQATT and SNEGSKA (reference sequence). The CDR3, as DNA: TGCAGTGCAGGGGACGATCAGCCCCAGCATTTT. Its translation is CSAGDDQPQHF.

This clonotype occurred a few times. The genes are TRBV13 and TRBJ1-3; D remains unclear. The CDR3 is made up of 15 amino acids. Trimming took off 5 bases at V and 4 bases at J, with 15 bases between the two ends. Germline V gene lookup returns CDR1 PRHDT and CDR2 FYEKMQ (reference sequence). In nucleotides, the CDR3 is TGTGCCAGCAGCCAACGGTCGACGCGGGGAAACACCATATATTTT. Translated: CASSQRSTRGNTIYF.

This clonotype appeared a single time. The CDR3 DNA reads TGTGCCAGCAGCCCGGACGGGCATGGGACTGAAGCTTTCTTT. This translates into CASSPDGHGTEAFF. The chain couples TRBV7-2 to TRBJ1-1; D is ambiguous. Germline CDR1 is SGHTA and CDR2 is FQGNSA. The CDR3 is 14 amino acids. The germline V and J ends were trimmed by 5 bases and 5 bases, with 15 bases remaining between them.

The J gene is TRBJ2-3, the V gene TRBV20-1, with D uncertain. This CDR3 has 11 amino acids. V was trimmed by 5 bases and J by 2 bases, leaving 5 bases between them. Germline loops: CDR1 DFQATT, CDR2 SNEGSKA (reference sequence). The CDR3 DNA sequence: TGCAGTGCTGGCAACACAGATACGCAGTATTTT. The encoded protein is CSAGNTDTQYF.

This clonotype has a handful of counts. The chain carries TRBV15 and TRBJ2-2; TRBD1 agrees at 7 bases. The V gene's germline CDR1 is LNHNV and CDR2 YYDKDF (reference sequence). J lost 2 bases, V lost 8 bases, and 8 bases had no gene match. The CDR3 is made up of 15 amino acids. The CDR3 bases are TGTGCCACCCGCCCTGGGACAGACAACACCGGGGAGCTGTTTTTT. Amino acid sequence: CATRPGTDNTGELFF.

This sequence joins TRBV9 and TRBJ2-3, with TRBD2 matching over 7 bases. The V gene end was trimmed by 3 bases and the J gene end by 2 bases; junction bases not matched to a gene: 6. The CDR3 is 15 amino acids. Germline values: CDR1 SGDLS, CDR2 YYNGEE. CDR3 loop: CASSGGDYHTDTQYF. The CDR3 region has the DNA TGTGCCAGCAGCGGAGGGGACTACCACACAGATACGCAGTATTTT. The variable domain in full, completed from reference TRBV9 and TRBJ2-3, reads DSGVTQTPKHLITATGQRVTLRCSPRSGDLSVYWYQQSLDQGLQFLIQYYNGEERAKGNILERFSAQQFPDLHSELNLSSLELGDSALYFCASSGGDYHTDTQYFGPGTRLTVL.

This clonotype was seen more than once but under ten times. J is TRBJ1-6 and V is TRBV5-1; 7 bases line up with TRBD1. Per germline, CDR1 SGHRS and CDR2 YFSETQ. V shed 9 bases, J shed 7 bases, and the junction held 13 bases outside the gene matches. This CDR3 is built from 15 residues. The CDR3 DNA reads TGCGCCACGAGGATCGGGACAGCCCCGAATTCACCCCTCCACTTT. It encodes CATRIGTAPNSPLHF.

In DNA, the CDR3 is TGCAGTGCGGAGACAGGAGGTGGGACCGGGGAGCTGTTTTTT. It specifies CSAETGGGTGELFF. The J gene is TRBJ2-2, the V gene TRBV20-1; a possible D gene is TRBD1 (6 bases). Looked up from germline, CDR1 is DFQATT and CDR2 is SNEGSKA (reference sequence). Trimming left V 6 bases short and J 5 bases short, with 16 bases between. The CDR3 extends over 14 amino acids.

This chain links TRBV13 with TRBJ2-5; D is uncertain. V shed 3 bases and J shed 5 bases, with 16 bases lying between them. The CDR3 has 15 amino acids. Germline CDR1 PRHDT, CDR2 FYEKMQ (reference sequence). This CDR3 reads CASSFSLSSRETQYF. The CDR3 DNA reads TGTGCCAGCAGCTTCTCCTTGAGCAGTCGGGAGACCCAGTACTTC.

The chain uses TRBV10-3 and TRBJ2-7, with 8 nucleotides matching TRBD1. Germline CDR1 is ENHRY and CDR2 is SYGVKD. J lost 6 bases, V lost 3 bases, and 4 bases had no gene match. This CDR3 region has 13 residues. The CDR3 DNA sequence: TGTGCCATCAGTGAAAAACAGGGGGGCGAGCAGTACGTC. Amino acids: CAISEKQGGEQYV.

The rearrangement uses TRBV7-2 and TRBJ1-1, with D hard to call. The CDR3 has 14 residues. Germline V gene sequence: CDR1 SGHTA, CDR2 FQGNSA. V was cut by 6 bases and J by 5 bases, with 16 bases left in between. The CDR3 spells CASSTQVGWTEAFF. The CDR3 region has the DNA TGTGCCAGCAGTACCCAGGTGGGGTGGACTGAAGCTTTCTTT.

The chain uses TRBV7-2 and TRBJ2-7; weak D call: TRBD2 (6 bases). CDR1 and CDR2 (germline): SGHTA, FQGNSA. Deletions cut 5 bases from V and 4 bases from J, with 9 bases between. This CDR3 spans 12 amino acids. For the CDR3, the DNA is TGTGCCAGCAGCCGGGACTGGTACGAGCAGTACTTC. Its translation is CASSRDWYEQYF.

This clonotype was observed a single time. The chain carries TRBV6-6 and TRBJ1-3; D not resolved. The CDR3 is 16 amino acids. CDR1 and CDR2 (germline): MNHNY, SVGAGI (reference sequence). With 2 bases removed from V and 0 bases from J, the gap between germline ends came to 11 bases. DNA of the CDR3: TGTGCCAGCAGTTACCAAATCGATTACTCTGGAAACACCATATATTTT. It yields the protein CASSYQIDYSGNTIYF.

The gene calls are TRBV5-8 and TRBJ1-3; 7 nucleotides align to TRBD1. This CDR3 has 15 residues. V shed 1 base and J 1 base; nucleotides not matched to a gene: 2. Germline V gene lookup returns CDR1 SGHTS and CDR2 YDEGEE. CDR3 amino acids: CASSLNRGSGNTIYF. The CDR3 DNA follows: TGTGCCAGCAGCTTGAACAGGGGATCTGGAAACACCATATATTTT.

This chain joins TRBV25-1 and TRBJ1-2, with TRBD1 identical over 10 bases. CDR1 is MGHDK and CDR2 is SYGVNS in the germline V gene. The CDR3 spans 16 residues. V trimming: 3 bases; J trimming: 4 bases; junction bases outside the gene matches: 8. The CDR3 here is CASSEEDRGWTYGYTF. DNA for the CDR3: TGTGCCAGCAGTGAGGAGGACAGGGGGTGGACCTATGGCTACACCTTC.

The table lists this clonotype with a few counts. The chain carries TRBV10-3 and TRBJ2-1; D perhaps matches TRBD1 (6 bases). CDR1 is ENHRY, CDR2 SYGVKD, per germline. Deletions cut 2 bases from V and 4 bases from J, with 12 bases between. This CDR3 has 15 amino acids. CDR3 in DNA: TGTGCCATCAGTGAGCCACAGGGTCTATACAATGAGCAGTTCTTC. It translates to CAISEPQGLYNEQFF.

This clonotype was counted a few times. The rearrangement joins TRBV5-1 to TRBJ1-2, with 7 nucleotides matching TRBD1. CDR3 length: 14 residues. Germline CDR1 is SGHRS and CDR2 is YFSETQ. V was clipped by 2 bases and J by 3 bases; unmatched bases: 4. CDR3 sequence reads: CASSFTGVYYGYTF. The CDR3 DNA reads as TGCGCCAGCAGCTTCACAGGGGTGTACTATGGCTACACCTTC.

About this clonotype itself: Relative to the germline gene, one junction end is altered; a read error may explain this. This rearrangement joins TRBV5-6 to TRBJ1-5; no definite D call. The CDR3 runs 12 residues. Germline V gives CDR1 SGHDT, CDR2 YYEEEE. The CDR3 region has the DNA TGTGCTAGCAGCTCCCGTTCGGGGCCCCAGCATTTT. Its translation is CASSSRSGPQHF.

The gene calls are TRBV10-3 and TRBJ2-3; a possible D gene is TRBD2 (6 bases). CDR3 length: 15 residues. The ends were cut back, 6 bases at V and 3 bases at J, with 16 bases in the middle. Germline V gene lookup returns CDR1 ENHRY and CDR2 SYGVKD. Here the CDR3 reads CAIRGRGSGTDTQYF. The CDR3 region has the DNA TGTGCCATCAGGGGGCGGGGCTCGGGGACAGATACGCAGTATTTT.